The clone carrying this TCR beta chain was detected only a few times. What it binds is unknown. This sample was taken from a study of T-cell reconstitution after alpha-beta-depleted transplantation in children. The CDR3 totals 13 residues. Per germline, CDR1 MNHEY and CDR2 SMNVEV (reference sequence). Trimming left V 2 bases short and J 5 bases short, with 7 bases between. Study-level findings and limits: Two months or so post-transplant, alpha-beta T cells reportedly derived from several hundred expanded graft clones. Newly produced T cells mostly provided counts and TCRbeta diversity after one year, as hyperexpanded clones declined. After transplant, high TCRbeta diversity at day 60 in some patients arose from surviving recipient T cells and thymic progenitors.

Preparation of the TCRbeta library involved a method that used unique molecular identifiers. MiXCR, applied by TCRdb to the PCR reads, yields one record per CDR3 protein. Among around 130,000 distinct CDR3 sequences listed, 9.5% to 10% were seen once. This TCR was recovered from a girl under three years old who had a stem cell transplant for combined immunodeficiency, so the T cells may come from the graft donor. The chain is built from TRBV27 and TRBJ2-4; no firm D call. This material consisted of PBMCs, mostly from graft donor cells, taken 180 days after TCRalphabeta/CD19-depleted stem cell transplant. As DNA, the CDR3 is TGTGCCAGCAGTTTAATGGGCCAAAACATTCAGTACTTC. Its protein is CASSLMGQNIQYF.